Sequencing of this T cell receptor beta chain was carried out in a study of cytomegalovirus exposure and HLA in healthy donors. The approximately 120-subject validation cohort, separate from the roughly 700-subject first cohort, included the donors. This clone appeared a single time. The CDR3 runs 17 residues. From germline, CDR1 is SGHRS and CDR2 YFSETQ. Trimming removed 4 bases from V and 4 bases from J; junction bases left unmatched: 12. TCRdb's copy holds only in-frame clones and misses some; the assay was immunoSEQ multiplex PCR. The repertoire has 95,000 to 150,000 clones, 85% to 95% of them found once; the top ten carry more than 0.9%.

The chain carries TRBV5-1 and TRBJ1-3, with 9 bases aligning to TRBD1. The sample taken for sequencing was PBMCs. The clonotype comes from a young woman in good health and CMV-seronegative. CDR3 sequence: CASSPDGTGLGGNTIYF. The CDR3 DNA reads as TGCGCCAGCAGCCCCGACGGGACAGGGTTGGGAGGAAACACCATATATTTT.